This T cell receptor (beta chain) appears in the sequencing data of a study of cytomegalovirus exposure and HLA in healthy donors. Primers for the PCR totalled 60 Vbeta and 13 Jbeta. TCRdb's table, derived via immunoSEQ multiplex PCR, lists solely in-frame clones and lacks some. Of over 150,000 clones detected, 80% appear once; the ten largest clones hold more than 5.5%. Details on this clone: Its antigen is currently unknown.

Findings and caveats of the study: Some public TCRs appeared in many individuals, while most sequences were rare. A link between a missense DCLRE1C variant and TCR beta V- and J-gene trimming emerged from a later analysis. In a later analysis, 17,000 or so TCR beta sequences were associated with HLA alleles at 0.05 false discovery rate.

The CDR3 runs 14 residues. Germline CDR1 reads SGHRS; CDR2 reads YFSETQ. With 0 bases removed from V and 1 base from J, the gap between germline ends came to 7 bases. Sequencing was done on a sample of PBMCs. This receptor was taken from a young man in good health and CMV-seropositive. The chain employs TRBV5-1 and TRBJ1-1, with TRBD1 as a possible D gene (5 bases). CDR3 nucleotides: TGCGCCAGCAGCTTGGATACAGGGAACACTGAAGCTTTCTTT. Translation: CASSLDTGNTEAFF.